The next 23 T cell receptor beta chains were all read from a single sample in a study of blood T cell repertoires in COVID-19. Libraries were prepared by immunoSEQ multiplex PCR; TCRdb keeps only in-frame clonotypes and omits some of them. The sample lists about 360,000 clones; 70% to 90% were seen once. The sequencing input was PBMCs or T cells enriched from blood (not recorded which). Source of these receptors: a man in his thirties or forties who had recovered from COVID-19.

The chain couples TRBV30 to TRBJ2-7; TRBD1 might be the D (6 bases). This CDR3 region has 13 residues. The V gene lost 5 bases and the J gene lost 5 bases, with 16 bases spanning the gap. Germline assignment: CDR1 GTSNPN and CDR2 SVGIG (reference sequence). The CDR3 protein is CAWALGGVNEQYF. For the CDR3, the DNA is TGTGCCTGGGCGCTTGGGGGCGTGAACGAGCAGTACTTC.

The chain joins TRBV30 to TRBJ1-2, with D unresolved. Between the trimmed V and J ends, which lost 4 bases and 2 bases, there was a span of 5 bases. The CDR3 length is 11 residues. Per germline, CDR1 GTSNPN and CDR2 SVGIG (reference sequence). The CDR3 sequence: CAWNKNYGYTF. Here the CDR3 DNA reads TGTGCCTGGAACAAAAACTATGGCTACACCTTC. Full variable domain (rest looked up from reference TRBV30 and TRBJ1-2): SQTIHQWPATLVQPVGSPLSLECTVEGTSNPNLYWYRQAAGRGLQLLFYSVGIGQISSEVPQNLSASRPQDRQFILSSKKLLLSDSGFYLCAWNKNYGYTFGSGTRLTVV.

The V gene is TRBV19, the J gene TRBJ1-1, with D hard to call. Looked up from germline, CDR1 is LNHDA and CDR2 is SQIVND (reference sequence). This CDR3 comprises 16 residues. V was clipped by 0 bases and J by 0 bases, with 11 bases between them. The CDR3 loop is CASSIDTPIMNTEAFF. CDR3 sequence (DNA): TGTGCCAGTAGTATAGACACACCGATAATGAACACTGAAGCTTTCTTT. The entire variable domain, with the rest obtained from reference TRBV19 and TRBJ1-1, is as follows: DGGITQSPKYLFRKEGQNVTLSCEQNLNHDAMYWYRQDPGQGLRLIYYSQIVNDFQKGDIAEGYSVSREKKESFPLTVTSAQKNPTAFYLCASSIDTPIMNTEAFFGQGTRLTVV.

The V gene is TRBV6-2 or TRBV6-3, the J gene TRBJ2-7; D might be TRBD1 (7 bases). The V end lost 5 bases, the J end lost 0 bases, and 23 bases lay between the germline ends. This CDR3 has 18 amino acids. Per germline, CDR1 MNHEY and CDR2 SVGEGT. CDR3: CASSLTGDSRPVSYEQYF. The CDR3, as DNA: TGTGCCAGCAGTCTTACAGGGGACTCACGCCCCGTCTCCTACGAGCAGTACTTC.

V usage is TRBV7-9 and J usage is TRBJ2-5, with 8 bases identical to TRBD1. The V segment lost 5 bases and the J segment 9 bases; nucleotides outside the gene matches: 11. The CDR3 has 14 residues. Per the germline V gene, CDR1 is SEHNR and CDR2 is FQNEAQ (reference sequence). CDR3 in DNA: TGTGCCAGCAGCCTGGACAGGGACCCTACGGCCCAGTACTTC. Amino acid sequence: CASSLDRDPTAQYF.

The rearrangement joins TRBV6-4 to TRBJ2-3; TRBD1 might be the D (6 bases). The V end was cut by 0 bases, the J end by 7 bases, with 11 bases between. The CDR3 has 14 amino acids. Germline CDR1 is MRHNA and CDR2 is SNTAGT. The CDR3 nucleotides are TGTGCCAGCAGTGACTCCTACAGGGCAAATACGCAGTATTTT. Encoded protein: CASSDSYRANTQYF.

This clone is a singleton in its sample. This chain uses TRBV6-5 with TRBJ1-2, with 7 bases lining up with TRBD1. CDR1 is MNHEY, CDR2 SVGAGI, per germline. J lost 4 bases, V lost 6 bases, and 5 bases had no gene match. This CDR3 contains 13 residues. Here the CDR3 reads CASRRTGIYGYTF. CDR3 nucleotide sequence: TGTGCCAGCAGAAGGACAGGTATCTATGGCTACACCTTC.

The chain links TRBV11-2 to TRBJ2-1; D gene ambiguous. The CDR3 runs to 13 residues. Germline loops: CDR1 SGHAT, CDR2 FQNNGV. V was clipped by 1 base and J by 2 bases, with 3 bases between them. The chain's CDR3 is CASSLATYNEQFF. CDR3 DNA: TGTGCCAGCAGCTTAGCTACCTACAATGAGCAGTTCTTC.

The chain couples TRBV11-1 to TRBJ2-1, with TRBD1 matching over 9 bases. This CDR3 region has 15 residues. The ends lost 5 bases at V and 7 bases at J; junction bases unmatched: 9. The germline V gene encodes CDR1 SGHAT and CDR2 FQDESV (reference sequence). The CDR3 reads CASSDRDREENEQFF. CDR3 bases: TGTGCCAGCAGCGACCGGGACAGGGAAGAAAATGAGCAGTTCTTC. The full variable domain, with the rest looked up from reference TRBV11-1 and TRBJ2-1, is EAEVAQSPRYKITEKSQAVAFWCDPISGHATLYWYRQILGQGPELLVQFQDESVVDDSQLPKDRFSAERLKGVDSTLKIQPAELGDSAMYLCASSDRDREENEQFFGPGTRLTVL.

The chain has TRBV5-1 and TRBJ1-1, with 10 bases fitting TRBD1. V was clipped by 5 bases and J by 8 bases; unmatched bases: 12. The CDR3 covers 15 residues. Germline V lookup: CDR1 SGHRS, CDR2 YFSETQ. CDR3 sequence reads: CASRDGTGVVAEAFF. In nucleotides, the CDR3 is TGCGCCAGCAGGGATGGGACAGGGGTTGTTGCCGAAGCTTTCTTT.

The genes are TRBV12-5 and TRBJ1-1; 7 positions match TRBD1. Germline V CDR1 and CDR2: LGHNT, FRNRAP. This CDR3 is built from 16 residues. Germline trimming cut 6 bases from V and 0 bases from J; bases unmatched to any gene: 10. DNA for the CDR3: TGTGCTAGTGGCCCTCCCACGACAGGGCTGAACACTGAAGCTTTCTTT. Amino acid sequence: CASGPPTTGLNTEAFF.

V and J are TRBV7-2 and TRBJ1-5; D not resolved. The CDR3 covers 13 residues. CDR1 and CDR2 (germline): SGHTA, FQGNSA. V lost 1 base to trimming and J lost 3 bases, with 4 bases between them. CDR3 DNA: TGTGCCAGCAGCTTAGTCTTCAATCAGCCCCAGCATTTT. Translation: CASSLVFNQPQHF.

The CDR3 DNA is TGTGCCAGCAGTTCAGGGGGCATTATGCCCCAGCATTTT. Its protein is CASSSGGIMPQHF. The chain has TRBV12-3 or TRBV12-4 and TRBJ1-5; 8 positions agree with TRBD1. The CDR3 has 13 residues. V shed 4 bases and J 9 bases; nucleotides not matched to a gene: 5.

J is TRBJ2-2 and V is TRBV6-5, with no clear D. The germline V gene encodes CDR1 MNHEY and CDR2 SVGAGI. The CDR3 length is 14 residues. V lost 2 bases and J lost 4, with 8 bases in between. CDR3 in amino acids: CASSYRSSTGELFF. For the CDR3, the DNA is TGTGCCAGCAGTTACCGTAGTTCCACCGGGGAGCTGTTTTTT.

The chain recombines TRBV19 with TRBJ1-4; unclear D gene. The V gene lost 4 bases and the J gene lost 7 bases, with 19 bases spanning the gap. This CDR3 contains 16 residues. The V gene's germline CDR1 is LNHDA and CDR2 SQIVND (reference sequence). CDR3 sequence reads: CASSNRLFSRGEKLFF. The CDR3 DNA follows: TGTGCCAGTAGTAATCGACTCTTTTCTCGGGGTGAAAAACTGTTTTTT. Based on the CDR3 plus reference TRBV19 and TRBJ1-4, the full variable domain is DGGITQSPKYLFRKEGQNVTLSCEQNLNHDAMYWYRQDPGQGLRLIYYSQIVNDFQKGDIAEGYSVSREKKESFPLTVTSAQKNPTAFYLCASSNRLFSRGEKLFFGSGTQLSVL.

V usage is TRBV3-1 (or the pseudogene TRBV3-2) and J usage is TRBJ2-1; D might be TRBD2 (6 bases). The V and J ends lost 6 bases and 5 bases respectively, with 11 bases between them. The germline gives CDR1 LGHDT, CDR2 YNNKEL (reference sequence). The CDR3 totals 13 residues. The DNA of the CDR3 is TGTGCCAGCAGGACGACTAGTCACAATGAGCAGTTCTTC. It translates to CASRTTSHNEQFF.

This clone has only one observation. This sequence joins TRBV19 and TRBJ1-5, with D unresolved. Looked up from germline, CDR1 is LNHDA and CDR2 is SQIVND (reference sequence). The CDR3 extends over 14 amino acids. Trimming took off 6 bases at V and 6 bases at J, with 15 bases between the two ends. The CDR3 loop reads CASSPAEGSQPQHF. Written as DNA, the CDR3 is TGTGCCAGTAGCCCGGCAGAGGGAAGTCAGCCCCAGCATTTT.

Only one count was recorded for this clone. V gene TRBV6-5 combines with J gene TRBJ2-2, with 7 positions matching TRBD2. Germline V gives CDR1 MNHEY, CDR2 SVGAGI. Trimming took 8 bases from V and 1 from J; bases not matched to a gene: 4. The CDR3 runs 14 residues. Here the CDR3 reads CASWPGGNTGELFF. For the CDR3, the DNA is TGTGCCAGCTGGCCGGGGGGGAACACCGGGGAGCTGTTTTTT.

The chain employs TRBV19 and TRBJ1-2; D is possibly TRBD1 (5 bases). V dropped 8 bases and J dropped 3 bases, with 16 bases sitting between them. The germline V gene encodes CDR1 LNHDA and CDR2 SQIVND (reference sequence). The length of the CDR3 is 14 residues. This chain's CDR3 is CASALPGGYYGYTF. The CDR3 DNA sequence: TGTGCCAGTGCCCTCCCCGGGGGTTACTATGGCTACACCTTC.

CDR3 coding DNA: TGCGCCAGCAGCTGGGAGTTGGCTGGCGCTGAAGCTTTCTTT. Translation gives CASSWELAGAEAFF. V usage is TRBV5-1 and J usage is TRBJ1-1; D is unresolved. V was pared by 3 bases and J by 6 bases, with 15 bases between. This CDR3 contains 14 residues. CDR1 and CDR2 from the germline V gene are SGHRS and YFSETQ. The whole variable domain, filled in from reference TRBV5-1 and TRBJ1-1, reads KAGVTQTPRYLIKTRGQQVTLSCSPISGHRSVSWYQQTPGQGLQFLFEYFSETQRNKGNFPGRFSGRQFSNSRSEMNVSTLELGDSALYLCASSWELAGAEAFFGQGTRLTVV.

The genes are TRBV19 and TRBJ2-7, with D possibly being TRBD1 (6 bases). The CDR3 has 14 residues. The germline V gene encodes CDR1 LNHDA and CDR2 SQIVND (reference sequence). V lost 5 bases to trimming and J lost 2 bases, with 13 bases between them. The chain's CDR3 is CASSHRQEAYEQYF. In DNA, the CDR3 is TGTGCCAGTAGTCATCGACAGGAGGCCTACGAGCAGTACTTC.

The chain is built from TRBV5-6 and TRBJ1-6; 7 bases map to TRBD1. The CDR3 sequence is 16 residues long. After removal of 4 bases from V and 8 bases from J, the junction contained 12 bases not matched to a gene. CDR1 and CDR2 (germline): SGHDT, YYEEEE. CDR3 sequence reads: CASSQNRGVRDSPLHF. Here the CDR3 DNA reads TGTGCCAGCAGCCAGAACAGGGGCGTCAGGGATTCACCCCTCCACTTT.

This clone came up once. The chain's CDR3 is CASSPATSGGAHIDTQYF. CDR3 nucleotides: TGTGCCAGCAGCCCAGCGACTAGCGGGGGGGCCCACATAGATACGCAGTATTTT. J is TRBJ2-3 and V is TRBV4-2; 14 bases align to TRBD2. V lost 4 bases, J lost 5 bases, and 11 bases stayed unmatched. CDR3 length: 18 residues. Germline-derived CDR1 and CDR2 are LGHNA and YNFKEQ.